Reported below is one TCR beta chain. Researchers prepared the TCRbeta library using unique molecular identifiers, the study reports. TCRdb redid the calling of the PCR reads with MiXCR, one entry per CDR3 protein. The sample contains around 370,000 distinct CDR3 sequences, about 9.3% of which appear only once. This entry belongs to a study of T-cell reconstitution after alpha-beta-depleted transplantation in children. V shed 0 bases and J shed 8 bases, with 13 bases lying between them. The CDR3 extends over 14 amino acids. Germline lookup yields CDR1 LNHNV and CDR2 YYDKDF (reference sequence). The source is a human donor who donated a stem cell graft to a child with acute lymphoblastic leukemia. Sequencing used PBMCs from the stem cell graft donor, obtained from the stem cell graft. The chain couples TRBV15 to TRBJ1-2; no definite D call. The CDR3 DNA follows: TGTGCCACCAGCAGAGATCTCGCGGGAGGAGGCTACACCTTC. Encoded protein: CATSRDLAGGGYTF.